This T cell receptor beta chain originates from a study of T cells after yellow fever vaccination. Study findings and constraints: Some clonotypes, a small share, were shared between CD4 and CD8 compartments. Most primary-vaccination clones recurred post-booster (around 95% CD4, more than 85% CD8).

V lost 0 bases, J lost 4 bases, and 12 bases lay in between. The germline V gene encodes CDR1 SGDLS and CDR2 YYNGEE. This CDR3 spans 15 amino acids. TCRdb reprocessed the 5' RACE reads via MiXCR and lists one record per CDR3 protein. The sample consists of 300,000 to 400,000 distinct CDR3 sequences, approximately 11% of them appearing once. Points on this clonotype: Its cognate antigen is unknown.

V is TRBV9 and J is TRBJ2-3; D ambiguous. The source is a man between 18 and 29 years old who received the YFV17D yellow fever vaccine. The material sequenced was CD4+ T cells sorted from PBMCs, taken 45 days after the yellow fever booster vaccination. Here the CDR3 reads CASSVGLGGADTQYF. CDR3 nucleotides: TGTGCCAGCAGCGTAGGTCTAGGTGGCGCAGATACGCAGTATTTT.